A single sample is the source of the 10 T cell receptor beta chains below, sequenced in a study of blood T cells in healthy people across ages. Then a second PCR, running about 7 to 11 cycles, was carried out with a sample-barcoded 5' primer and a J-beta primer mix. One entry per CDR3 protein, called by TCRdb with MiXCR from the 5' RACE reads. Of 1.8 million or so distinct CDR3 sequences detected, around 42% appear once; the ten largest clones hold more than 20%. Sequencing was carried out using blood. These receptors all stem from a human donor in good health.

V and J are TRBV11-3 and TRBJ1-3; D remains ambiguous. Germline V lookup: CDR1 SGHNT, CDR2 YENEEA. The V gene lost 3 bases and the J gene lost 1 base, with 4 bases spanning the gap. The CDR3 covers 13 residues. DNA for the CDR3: TGTGCCAGCAGCTTCACATCTGGAAACACCATATATTTT. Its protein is CASSFTSGNTIYF.

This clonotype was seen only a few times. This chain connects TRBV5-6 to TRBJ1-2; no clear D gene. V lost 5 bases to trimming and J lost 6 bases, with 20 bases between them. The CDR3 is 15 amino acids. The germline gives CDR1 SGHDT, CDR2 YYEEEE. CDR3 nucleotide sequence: TGTGCCAGCAGGATATACAGCGCGAGGGCGAATGGCTACACCTTC. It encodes CASRIYSARANGYTF.

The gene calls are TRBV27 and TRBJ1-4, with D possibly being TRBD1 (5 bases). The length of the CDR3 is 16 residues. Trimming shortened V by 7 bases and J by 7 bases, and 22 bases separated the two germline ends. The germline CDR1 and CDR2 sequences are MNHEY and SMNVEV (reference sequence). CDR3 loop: CASTTTIQGDGEKLFF. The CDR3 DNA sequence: TGTGCCAGCACCACAACTATCCAGGGTGATGGTGAAAAACTGTTTTTT. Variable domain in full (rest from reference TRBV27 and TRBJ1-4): EAQVTQNPRYLITVTGKKLTVTCSQNMNHEYMSWYRQDPGLGLRQIYYSMNVEVTDKGDVPEGYKVSRKEKRNFPLILESPSPNQTSLYFCASTTTIQGDGEKLFFGSGTQLSVL.

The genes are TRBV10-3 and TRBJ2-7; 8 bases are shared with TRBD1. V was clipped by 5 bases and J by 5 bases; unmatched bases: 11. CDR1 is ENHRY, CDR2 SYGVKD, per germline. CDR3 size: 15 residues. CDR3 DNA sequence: TGTGCCATCAGTACAACGGACAGGGTGTGGAACGAGCAGTACTTC. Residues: CAISTTDRVWNEQYF.

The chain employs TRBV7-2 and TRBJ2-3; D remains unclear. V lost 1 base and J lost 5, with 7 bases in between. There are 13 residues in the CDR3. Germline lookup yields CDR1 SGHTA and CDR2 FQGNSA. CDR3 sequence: CASSLVDGDTQYF. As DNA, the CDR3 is TGTGCCAGCAGCTTAGTGGACGGAGATACGCAGTATTTT.

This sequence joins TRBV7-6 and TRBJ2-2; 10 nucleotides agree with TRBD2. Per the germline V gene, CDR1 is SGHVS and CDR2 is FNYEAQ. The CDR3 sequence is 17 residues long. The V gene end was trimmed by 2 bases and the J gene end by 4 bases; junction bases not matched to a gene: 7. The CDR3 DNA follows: TGTGCCAGCAGCTTAACCTTAGCGGGGGGCCTCACCGGGGAGCTGTTTTTT. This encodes CASSLTLAGGLTGELFF.

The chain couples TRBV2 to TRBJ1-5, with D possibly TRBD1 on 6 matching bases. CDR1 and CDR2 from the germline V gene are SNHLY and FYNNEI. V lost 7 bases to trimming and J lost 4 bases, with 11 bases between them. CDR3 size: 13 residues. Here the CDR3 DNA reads TGTGCCAGCAACAGGGAGATTAATCAGCCCCAGCATTTT. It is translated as CASNREINQPQHF.

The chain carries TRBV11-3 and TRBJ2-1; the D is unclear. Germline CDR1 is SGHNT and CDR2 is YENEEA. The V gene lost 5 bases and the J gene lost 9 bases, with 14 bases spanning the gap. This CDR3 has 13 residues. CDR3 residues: CASSPSSLFEQFF. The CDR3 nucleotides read TGTGCCAGCAGCCCCTCCAGTTTATTTGAGCAGTTCTTC.

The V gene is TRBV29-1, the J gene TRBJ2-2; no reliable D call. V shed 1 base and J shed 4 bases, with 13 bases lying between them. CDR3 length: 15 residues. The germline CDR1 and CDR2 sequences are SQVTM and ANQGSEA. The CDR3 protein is CSVEVSEPRTGELFF. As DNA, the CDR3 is TGCAGCGTTGAAGTGTCAGAACCCCGCACCGGGGAGCTGTTTTTT.

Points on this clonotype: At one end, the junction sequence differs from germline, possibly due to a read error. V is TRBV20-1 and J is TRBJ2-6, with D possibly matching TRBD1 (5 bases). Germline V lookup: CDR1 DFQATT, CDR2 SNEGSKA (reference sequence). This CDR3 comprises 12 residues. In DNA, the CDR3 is TGCAGTGCTAGTTCTGGGGCCAACGTCCGGACTTTC. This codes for CSASSGANVRTF.